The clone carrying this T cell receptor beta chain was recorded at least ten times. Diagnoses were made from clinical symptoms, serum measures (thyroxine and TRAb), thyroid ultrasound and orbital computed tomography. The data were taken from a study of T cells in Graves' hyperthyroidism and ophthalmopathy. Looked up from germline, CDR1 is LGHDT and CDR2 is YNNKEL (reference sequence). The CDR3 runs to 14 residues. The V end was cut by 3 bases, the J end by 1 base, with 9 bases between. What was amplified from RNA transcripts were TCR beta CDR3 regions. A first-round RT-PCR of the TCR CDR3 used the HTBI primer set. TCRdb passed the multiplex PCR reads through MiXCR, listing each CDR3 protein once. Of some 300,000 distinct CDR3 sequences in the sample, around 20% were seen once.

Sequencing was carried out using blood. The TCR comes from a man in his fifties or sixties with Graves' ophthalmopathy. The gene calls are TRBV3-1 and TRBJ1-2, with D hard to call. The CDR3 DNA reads TGTGCCAGCAGCCACGGACGGATTAACTATGGCTACACCTTC. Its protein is CASSHGRINYGYTF.